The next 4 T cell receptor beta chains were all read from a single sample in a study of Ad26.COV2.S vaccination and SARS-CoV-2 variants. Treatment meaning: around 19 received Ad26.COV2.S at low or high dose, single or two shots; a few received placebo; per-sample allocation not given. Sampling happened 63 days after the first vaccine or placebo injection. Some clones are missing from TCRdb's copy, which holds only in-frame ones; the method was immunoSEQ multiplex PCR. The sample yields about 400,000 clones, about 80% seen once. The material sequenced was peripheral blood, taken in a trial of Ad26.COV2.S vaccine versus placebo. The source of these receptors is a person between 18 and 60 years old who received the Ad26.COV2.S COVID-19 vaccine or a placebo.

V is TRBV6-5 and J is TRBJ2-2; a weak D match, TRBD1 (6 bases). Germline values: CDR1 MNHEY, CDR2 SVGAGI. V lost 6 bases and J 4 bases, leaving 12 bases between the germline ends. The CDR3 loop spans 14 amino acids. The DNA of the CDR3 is TGTGCCAGCAGGCCAGGGGTGCTCACCGGGGAGCTGTTTTTT. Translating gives CASRPGVLTGELFF.

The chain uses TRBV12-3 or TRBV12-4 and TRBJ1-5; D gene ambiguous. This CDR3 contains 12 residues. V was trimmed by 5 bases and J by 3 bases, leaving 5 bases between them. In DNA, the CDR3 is TGTGCCAGCAGTCCGACCAATCAGCCCCAGCATTTT. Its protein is CASSPTNQPQHF.

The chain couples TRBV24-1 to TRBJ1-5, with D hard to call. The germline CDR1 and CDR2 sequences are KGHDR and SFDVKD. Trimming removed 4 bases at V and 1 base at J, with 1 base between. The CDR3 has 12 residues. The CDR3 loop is CATSDSNQPQHF. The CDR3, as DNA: TGTGCCACCAGTGACAGCAATCAGCCCCAGCATTTT.

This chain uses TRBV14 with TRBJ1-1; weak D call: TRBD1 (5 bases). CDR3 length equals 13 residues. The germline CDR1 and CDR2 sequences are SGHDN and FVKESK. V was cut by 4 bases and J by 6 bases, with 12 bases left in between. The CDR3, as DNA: TGTGCCAGCAGCCTGGGGACGGCTGCTGAAGCTTTCTTT. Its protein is CASSLGTAAEAFF.